Listed below are T cell receptor beta chains from one sample, sequenced in a study of control samples from healthy donors and cancer patients. The data were produced by immunoSEQ multiplex PCR, yet TCRdb's version contains in-frame clones alone and is incomplete. The listing records some 190,000 clones. The sequenced material came from blood. The receptor set was obtained from a woman in her 30s in good health. Both conserved end residues are part of each CDR3. The D gene is left open where the match is weak.

D,V,J,CDR3,DNA
.,TRBV6-5,TRBJ2-1,CASSPRSYNEQFF,TGTGCCAGCAGTCCCCGATCCTACAATGAGCAGTTCTTC
.,TRBV12-3/TRBV12-4,TRBJ2-5,CASSLSLAETQYF,TGTGCCAGCAGTTTGTCCCTAGCGGAGACCCAGTACTTC
.,TRBV2,TRBJ1-3,CASSDGVSGNTIYF,TGTGCCAGCAGTGACGGGGTCTCTGGAAACACCATATATTTT
.,TRBV2,TRBJ1-5,CASRRRPYSNQPQHF,TGTGCCAGCCGACGGAGACCCTATAGCAATCAGCCCCAGCATTTT
.,TRBV7-2,TRBJ1-3,CASSLGIGPPGNTIYF,TGTGCCAGCAGCTTAGGAATAGGGCCTCCTGGAAACACCATATATTTT
.,TRBV4-3,TRBJ1-6,CASSQGYSPLHF,TGCGCCAGCAGCCAAGGATATTCACCCCTCCACTTT
.,TRBV18,TRBJ1-3,CASSEGVSGNTIYF,TGTGCCAGCTCGGAAGGGGTATCCGGAAACACCATATATTTT
.,TRBV29-1,TRBJ1-3,CSVSERNTIYF,TGCAGCGTATCGGAAAGAAACACCATATATTTT
.,TRBV28,TRBJ2-7,CASSLRQNPYEQYF,TGTGCCAGCAGCCTGCGCCAGAATCCCTACGAGCAGTACTTC
TRBD1,TRBV28,TRBJ2-6,CASSTWTGLTGANVLTF,TGTGCCAGCAGTACCTGGACAGGGCTCACTGGGGCCAACGTCCTGACTTTC
.,TRBV28,TRBJ2-1,CASTGVVQFF,TGTGCCAGCACTGGGGTTGTGCAGTTCTTC
.,TRBV19,TRBJ1-6,CASSTIERGRGSPLHF,TGTGCCAGTAGTACCATCGAACGGGGGCGCGGATCACCCCTCCACTTT
TRBD2,TRBV10-3,TRBJ2-1,CAISAPRGGPTNEQFF,TGTGCCATCAGTGCCCCCCGGGGGGGCCCGACCAATGAGCAGTTCTTC
.,TRBV7-3,TRBJ2-1,CASSGQGSYNEQFF,TGTGCCAGCAGCGGGCAGGGGTCCTACAATGAGCAGTTCTTC
TRBD1,TRBV10-3,TRBJ1-6,CAISRDRSSYNSPLHF,TGTGCCATCAGTCGGGACAGGAGCTCCTATAATTCACCCCTCCACTTT
TRBD2,TRBV7-2,TRBJ2-1,CASSLASGVSRNEQFF,TGTGCCAGCAGCTTAGCTAGCGGGGTCAGTCGGAATGAGCAGTTCTTC
.,TRBV7-9,TRBJ1-1,CASSLEVPGRNRGNTEAFF,TGTGCCAGCAGCTTAGAAGTCCCAGGGAGAAATAGGGGGAACACTGAAGCTTTCTTT
.,TRBV21-1,TRBJ2-7,CASSKVPASSPYEQYF,TGTGCCAGCAGCAAAGTTCCGGCTTCTTCACCCTACGAGCAGTACTTC
.,TRBV12-3/TRBV12-4,TRBJ1-3,CASSLIRNTIYF,TGTGCCAGCAGTTTAATCAGGAACACCATATATTTT
.,TRBV28,TRBJ2-7,CASSQGGGAYHEQYF,TGTGCCAGCAGCCAGGGGGGGGGCGCCTACCACGAGCAGTACTTC
.,TRBV7-6,TRBJ1-2,CASSLGSGPSNYGYTF,TGTGCCAGCAGCTTAGGGAGCGGACCGTCTAACTATGGCTACACCTTC
TRBD1,TRBV29-1,TRBJ1-2,CSVGLRGTGFFYGYTF,TGCAGCGTTGGCTTACGAGGGACAGGGTTTTTCTATGGCTACACCTTC
.,TRBV28,TRBJ2-1,CASSFSKRGRDYNEQFF,TGTGCCAGCAGTTTCTCGAAGAGGGGTAGGGATTACAATGAGCAGTTCTTC
TRBD1,TRBV5-4,TRBJ1-1,CASSKTGGAWDTEAFF,TGTGCCAGCAGTAAGACAGGGGGGGCCTGGGACACTGAAGCTTTCTTT
TRBD1,TRBV19,TRBJ1-4,CASSWDSFNEKLFF,TGTGCCAGTAGCTGGGACAGCTTTAATGAAAAACTGTTTTTT
TRBD1,TRBV4-3,TRBJ1-2,CASSQTDRGYGYTF,TGCGCCAGCAGCCAAACCGACAGGGGCTATGGCTACACCTTC
TRBD1,TRBV7-9,TRBJ1-5,CASSPDLGQGSNQPQHF,TGTGCCAGCAGCCCCGACTTGGGACAGGGGAGCAATCAGCCCCAGCATTTT
TRBD2,TRBV15,TRBJ2-1,CATSREGTINEQFF,TGTGCCACCAGCAGAGAAGGGACTATCAATGAGCAGTTCTTC
TRBD1,TRBV29-1,TRBJ1-2,CSVDIGTVYGYTF,TGCAGCGTGGACATTGGGACAGTCTATGGCTACACCTTC
.,TRBV2,TRBJ1-2,CASNKGDRIYGYTF,TGTGCCAGCAACAAAGGAGACAGGATCTATGGCTACACCTTC
.,TRBV19,TRBJ1-5,CASSPGPYQPQHF,TGTGCCAGTAGTCCCGGACCGTATCAGCCCCAGCATTTT
.,TRBV2,TRBJ1-5,CASRRDVGNQPQHF,TGTGCCAGCCGAAGGGATGTGGGGAATCAGCCCCAGCATTTT
TRBD1,TRBV2,TRBJ1-5,CASRRDRGGNQPQHF,TGTGCCAGCAGACGGGACAGGGGTGGCAATCAGCCCCAGCATTTT
.,TRBV5-5,TRBJ2-7,CASSSGVVGLYEQYF,TGTGCCAGCAGCTCCGGGGTGGTAGGCCTCTACGAGCAGTACTTC
.,TRBV18,TRBJ1-1,CASSPTMELGTEAFF,TGTGCCAGCTCACCAACTATGGAGCTGGGTACTGAAGCTTTCTTT
TRBD2,TRBV5-1,TRBJ2-5,CASSLGAGGRETQYF,TGCGCCAGCAGCTTGGGAGCGGGGGGGCGAGAGACCCAGTACTTC
.,TRBV7-6,TRBJ1-1,CASSGRQYTEAFF,TGTGCCAGCAGCGGGCGACAGTACACTGAAGCTTTCTTT
.,TRBV28,TRBJ2-3,CASSLSGEIRDTQYF,TGTGCCAGCAGTTTGTCAGGGGAGATTAGGGATACGCAGTATTTT
TRBD1,TRBV11-3,TRBJ2-1,CASSFGTGVYNEQFF,TGTGCCAGCAGCTTCGGGACAGGGGTCTACAATGAGCAGTTCTTC
TRBD1,TRBV6-5,TRBJ1-2,CASRNDPGTDSF,TGTGCCAGCAGAAATGACCCCGGGACAGACTCCTTC
TRBD1,TRBV4-2,TRBJ1-1,CASSHGGDSNTEAFF,TGTGCCAGCAGCCACGGGGGGGACAGCAACACTGAAGCTTTCTTT
.,TRBV10-3,TRBJ2-7,CAISWDPTYEQYF,TGTGCCATCAGCTGGGACCCTACCTACGAGCAGTACTTC
.,TRBV2,TRBJ1-2,CASSDSRQFGYTF,TGTGCCAGCAGTGATTCGAGACAGTTTGGCTACACCTTC
.,TRBV19,TRBJ1-2,CASRAHYGYTF,TGTGCCAGTAGGGCACACTATGGCTACACCTTC
TRBD1,TRBV6-4,TRBJ1-4,CASSKNSLSGGPNEKLFF,TGTGCCAGCAGCAAAAACTCCCTATCAGGGGGCCCAAATGAAAAACTGTTTTTT
.,TRBV28,TRBJ1-2,CASSLPFRVQGYTF,TGTGCCAGCAGTTTACCGTTTAGGGTCCAGGGCTACACCTTC
TRBD2,TRBV5-1,TRBJ2-2,CASRGPGGENTGELFF,TGCGCCAGCAGGGGTCCGGGAGGGGAGAACACCGGGGAGCTGTTTTTT
.,TRBV4-1,TRBJ2-7,CASSQGRVYDEQYF,TGCGCCAGCAGCCAAGGACGGGTGTACGACGAGCAGTACTTC
TRBD1,TRBV5-1,TRBJ1-4,CASSPDRDSGEVF,TGCGCCAGCAGCCCGGACAGGGACTCAGGGGAGGTTTTT
.,TRBV28,TRBJ1-1,CASTPGWSGRTEAFF,TGTGCCAGCACCCCCGGATGGTCGGGTCGCACTGAAGCTTTCTTT
.,TRBV11-2,TRBJ1-4,CASSFPDLGGEKLFF,TGTGCCAGCAGCTTTCCGGACTTAGGGGGGGAAAAACTGTTTTTT
.,TRBV16,TRBJ1-4,CASSPNFPATNEKLFF,TGTGCCAGCAGCCCTAACTTCCCGGCAACTAATGAAAAACTGTTTTTT
.,TRBV19,TRBJ1-5,CASSSQHNQPQHF,TGTGCCAGTAGTAGTCAGCACAATCAGCCCCAGCATTTT
.,TRBV7-2,TRBJ1-2,CASSSGIVGFGYTF,TGTGCCAGCAGCTCGGGTATAGTAGGCTTTGGCTACACCTTC